This entry lists 21 T cell receptor beta chains sequenced from one sample in a study of blood T cell repertoires in COVID-19. Generated by immunoSEQ multiplex PCR, the TCRdb table keeps only in-frame clones and is missing some. The data contain about 85,000 clones, roughly 90% of them seen just once; the ten biggest clones take up approximately 4.3%. The sample comprised peripheral blood. These receptors were taken from a woman of 80 years or more with active or convalescent COVID-19.

Only a few counts were recorded for this clone. This rearrangement joins TRBV7-2 to TRBJ2-1; 7 bases match TRBD2. J was trimmed by 15 bases and V by 5 bases; bases with no gene match: 13. Germline V gene sequence: CDR1 SGHTA, CDR2 FQGNSA. The CDR3 is made up of 13 amino acids. The CDR3 nucleotides read TGTGCCAGCAGCGCGACCACCGGGACTACAGTGTTCTTC. Translating gives CASSATTGTTVFF.

The chain recombines TRBV28 with TRBJ1-6; D uncertain. This CDR3 contains 15 residues. V lost 2 bases, J lost 8 bases, and 13 bases lay in between. CDR1 MDHEN and CDR2 SYDVKM come from the germline V gene. The CDR3 protein is CASSLVSGSDSPLHF. In DNA, the CDR3 is TGTGCCAGCAGTTTAGTATCCGGGTCAGATTCACCCCTCCACTTT.

The chain carries TRBV15 and TRBJ2-5; possibly TRBD1 for D (6 bases). The CDR3 runs 14 residues. Germline lookup yields CDR1 LNHNV and CDR2 YYDKDF (reference sequence). Trimming shortened V by 3 bases and J by 7 bases, and 15 bases separated the two germline ends. CDR3 in DNA: TGTGCCACCAGCAGCGGACAGTCAAGGGGGACCCAGTACTTC. Protein sequence: CATSSGQSRGTQYF.

The CDR3 sequence is CASSLEGTTSYEQYF. The CDR3 DNA reads TGTGCCAGCAGCTTAGAGGGGACTACTTCCTACGAGCAGTACTTC. The chain employs TRBV11-2 and TRBJ2-7; 7 nucleotides line up with TRBD2. Trimming at V came to 0 bases and at J to 1 base, leaving 3 bases not matched to a gene. Germline CDR1 reads SGHAT; CDR2 reads FQNNGV. The CDR3 is 15 amino acids.

This chain links TRBV20-1 with TRBJ2-3; maybe TRBD1 (5 bases). The CDR3 totals 14 residues. V was shortened by 3 bases and J by 4 bases, with 14 bases between the two germline ends. The germline V gene has CDR1 DFQATT and CDR2 SNEGSKA (reference sequence). DNA for the CDR3: TGCAGTGCTAGTTTCCCAGGGTCGGCAGATACGCAGTATTTT. Translating gives CSASFPGSADTQYF.

This chain uses TRBV6-5 with TRBJ1-3; no clear D. Trimming shortened V by 0 bases and J by 0 bases, and 6 bases separated the two germline ends. The CDR3 covers 15 residues. CDR1 MNHEY and CDR2 SVGAGI come from the germline V gene. The CDR3 nucleotides read TGTGCCAGCAGTTACTCGGCTGGCTCTGGAAACACCATATATTTT. This encodes CASSYSAGSGNTIYF.

The chain uses TRBV27 and TRBJ1-3; D unclear. The CDR3 is 15 residues long. CDR1 is MNHEY and CDR2 is SMNVEV in the germline V gene (reference sequence). V was cut by 5 bases and J by 0 bases, with 11 bases left in between. The CDR3: CASSPRRGSGNTIYF. The CDR3 bases are TGTGCCAGCAGTCCTCGGCGGGGCTCTGGAAACACCATATATTTT.

The chain recombines TRBV19 with TRBJ1-1, with D possibly matching TRBD1 (6 bases). The CDR3 runs to 14 residues. V lost 6 bases and J lost 0, with 11 bases in between. Germline V gives CDR1 LNHDA, CDR2 SQIVND (reference sequence). The CDR3 loop reads CASSNRVLNTEAFF. The CDR3 DNA reads TGTGCCAGTAGCAACAGGGTCTTGAACACTGAAGCTTTCTTT.

This chain uses TRBV28 with TRBJ2-6; D unclear. V gave up 7 bases and J gave up 1 base, with 5 bases separating them. This CDR3 has 13 residues. The germline gives CDR1 MDHEN, CDR2 SYDVKM. Here the CDR3 reads CASIPSGANVLTF. In nucleotides, the CDR3 is TGTGCCAGCATTCCGTCTGGGGCCAACGTCCTGACTTTC.

The rearrangement uses TRBV7-2 and TRBJ1-2; D is undetermined. Germline assignment: CDR1 SGHTA and CDR2 FQGNSA. This CDR3 is 14 amino acids long. With 7 bases removed from V and 8 bases from J, the gap between germline ends came to 20 bases. CDR3: CASKLRALEGGYTF. CDR3 coding DNA: TGTGCCAGCAAACTACGGGCCCTGGAGGGCGGCTACACCTTC.

V gene TRBV10-3 combines with J gene TRBJ2-5; tentatively, D is TRBD2 (6 bases). The germline V gene encodes CDR1 ENHRY and CDR2 SYGVKD. There are 14 residues in the CDR3. V dropped 4 bases and J dropped 3 bases, with 12 bases sitting between them. CDR3 sequence: CAISGRTGEETQYF. Here the CDR3 DNA reads TGTGCCATCAGTGGGCGGACGGGAGAAGAGACCCAGTACTTC.

J is TRBJ2-3 and V is TRBV7-9, with D possibly TRBD2 on 6 matching bases. The CDR3 has 17 amino acids. The germline gives CDR1 SEHNR, CDR2 FQNEAQ (reference sequence). Trimming took 1 base from V and 2 from J, leaving 16 bases between them. The CDR3: CASSLGGWEVDTDTQYF. CDR3 bases: TGTGCCAGCAGCTTAGGAGGTTGGGAGGTGGACACAGATACGCAGTATTTT.

The CDR3 protein is CASSFQGSYEQYF. DNA of the CDR3: TGCGCCAGCAGCTTTCAGGGGTCCTACGAGCAGTACTTC. This chain joins TRBV5-1 and TRBJ2-7; D possibly corresponds to TRBD1 (6 bases). From germline, CDR1 is SGHRS and CDR2 YFSETQ. Trimming cost V 2 bases and J 1 base, with 7 bases left between them. The CDR3 totals 13 residues. Complete variable domain (other parts from reference TRBV5-1 and TRBJ2-7): KAGVTQTPRYLIKTRGQQVTLSCSPISGHRSVSWYQQTPGQGLQFLFEYFSETQRNKGNFPGRFSGRQFSNSRSEMNVSTLELGDSALYLCASSFQGSYEQYFGPGTRLTVT.

CDR3 in amino acids: CAINRGRGGPDTQYF. The DNA for the CDR3 is TGTGCCATCAATAGGGGGCGCGGGGGGCCAGATACGCAGTATTTT. The V gene is TRBV10-3, the J gene TRBJ2-3, with a tentative D call TRBD2 (8 bases). Germline CDR1 ENHRY, CDR2 SYGVKD. Between the trimmed V and J ends, which lost 7 bases and 4 bases, there was a span of 18 bases. The CDR3 loop spans 15 amino acids.

The chain is built from TRBV28 and TRBJ2-5, with 8 bases aligning to TRBD1. Germline assignment: CDR1 MDHEN and CDR2 SYDVKM. After removal of 5 bases from V and 1 base from J, the junction contained 3 bases not matched to a gene. This CDR3 comprises 14 residues. The CDR3: CASSPGQAQETQYF. The CDR3 DNA follows: TGTGCCAGCAGTCCGGGACAGGCCCAAGAGACCCAGTACTTC.

This clone turned up a few times. The gene calls are TRBV9 and TRBJ1-3, with 9 positions matching TRBD1. J gave up 2 bases and V 1 base, and 7 bases lay outside the gene matches. CDR3 length equals 17 residues. Germline V gene sequence: CDR1 SGDLS, CDR2 YYNGEE. CDR3 sequence (DNA): TGTGCCAGCAGCGTAACGGACAGGGGTGGACCTGGAAACACCATATATTTT. Translating it yields CASSVTDRGGPGNTIYF.

The chain uses TRBV28 and TRBJ1-2; possible D gene TRBD1, 6 bases. Germline lookup yields CDR1 MDHEN and CDR2 SYDVKM. This CDR3 comprises 14 residues. The V and J ends lost 0 bases and 8 bases respectively, with 13 bases between them. Here the CDR3 DNA reads TGTGCCAGCAGTTTATGGGACAGACGTGAAGGCTACACCTTC. It codes for CASSLWDRREGYTF.

V gene TRBV27 combines with J gene TRBJ1-4; TRBD1 is a possible D gene (5 bases). The CDR3 consists of 16 residues. CDR1 and CDR2 from the germline V gene are MNHEY and SMNVEV (reference sequence). V lost 6 bases and J 2 bases, leaving 16 bases between the germline ends. The CDR3 DNA follows: TGTGCCAGCAGGCCCCGCGGGGCTCCCACTAATGAAAAACTGTTTTTT. As protein: CASRPRGAPTNEKLFF.

This chain connects TRBV2 to TRBJ1-1; D is perhaps TRBD1 (5 bases). Germline V lookup: CDR1 SNHLY, CDR2 FYNNEI. The CDR3 extends over 12 amino acids. V lost 4 bases and J 4 bases, leaving 7 bases between the germline ends. In DNA, the CDR3 is TGTGCCAGCAGTGCACAGGCCACTGAAGCTTTCTTT. It specifies CASSAQATEAFF.

The chain combines TRBV6-6 with TRBJ2-1; tentatively, D is TRBD2 (6 bases). The V gene lost 4 bases and the J gene lost 0 bases, with 10 bases spanning the gap. Germline assignment: CDR1 MNHNY and CDR2 SVGAGI (reference sequence). There are 15 residues in the CDR3. The CDR3 is CASSLADSSYNEQFF. DNA of the CDR3: TGTGCCAGCAGTTTAGCGGATAGCTCCTACAATGAGCAGTTCTTC.

The V and J genes are TRBV19 and TRBJ2-1, with D possibly being TRBD2 (6 bases). Trimming took 7 bases from V and 4 from J, leaving 23 bases between them. The CDR3 runs 17 residues. Germline loops: CDR1 LNHDA, CDR2 SQIVND (reference sequence). The CDR3 sequence is CASTIAGGAILYNEQFF. The CDR3 DNA reads as TGTGCCAGTACCATAGCCGGGGGAGCCATACTATACAATGAGCAGTTCTTC.